A selection of T cell receptor beta chains follows, all from one sample in a study of OX40 agonist ivuxolimab in advanced cancers. Sequencing used immunoSEQ multiplex PCR; TCRdb keeps in-frame clones, though not all of them. The sample holds 69,000 or so clones; around 84% are singletons and the top ten take 0.8% to 1%. Sequencing used CD4+ or CD8+ T cells sorted from blood, obtained in a trial of the OX40 agonist ivuxolimab. These receptors all come from an adult with an advanced solid tumor such as melanoma, head and neck, liver or kidney cancer. CDR3s include the opening cysteine and the closing phenylalanine or tryptophan. The D gene is left open where the match is weak. A clone size is listed for some rows: how often the clone was seen (once, few, many), or a class if it is expanded.

>NA|NA|TRBJ2-6|TRBV11-3
CASSLVIASGANVLTF
TGTGCCAGCAGCTTAGTCATTGCCTCTGGGGCCAACGTCCTGACTTTC
>few|NA|TRBJ2-5|TRBV7-2
CASSLLALGLETQYF
TGTGCCAGCAGCTTGCTAGCGCTAGGGCTAGAGACCCAGTACTTC
>once|TRBD1|TRBJ2-6|TRBV27
CASSTRTGSHSGANVLTF
TGTGCCAGCAGTACCAGGACAGGGTCCCACTCTGGGGCCAACGTCCTGACTTTC
>once|TRBD1|TRBJ2-7|TRBV10-3
CAIRGQGAAYEQYF
TGTGCCATCAGGGGACAGGGGGCAGCCTACGAGCAGTACTTC
>NA|TRBD1|TRBJ2-1|TRBV5-4
CASSFDSFAGQGANNEQFF
TGTGCCAGCAGCTTTGATTCTTTCGCGGGACAGGGGGCTAACAATGAGCAGTTCTTC
>NA|TRBD1|TRBJ1-2|TRBV2
CASIVGTARGYTF
TGTGCCAGCATAGTCGGGACAGCGAGGGGCTACACCTTC
>NA|NA|TRBJ2-3|TRBV6-1
CASTLSRRVDTQYF
TGTGCCAGCACTCTCTCCAGAAGGGTGGATACGCAGTATTTT
>NA|NA|TRBJ2-3|TRBV5-6
CASSLAAGRTDTQYF
TGTGCCAGCAGCTTGGCGGCGGGGAGAACAGATACGCAGTATTTT
>NA|NA|TRBJ1-3|TRBV6-6
CASSSLHSGNTIYF
TGTGCCAGCAGTAGCCTACACTCTGGAAACACCATATATTTT
>NA|TRBD2|TRBJ2-1|TRBV7-9
CASSETSGRAWEQFF
TGTGCCAGCAGCGAAACTAGCGGGAGGGCTTGGGAGCAGTTCTTC
>NA|NA|TRBJ1-5|TRBV27
CASRRTAGQPQHF
TGTGCCAGCAGGAGGACGGCGGGGCAGCCCCAGCATTTT
>NA|NA|TRBJ2-3|TRBV6-4
CAIDGHTDTQYF
TGTGCCATTGACGGCCACACAGATACGCAGTATTTT
>NA|NA|TRBJ2-5|TRBV29-1
CSLGTPGQTFQETQYF
TGCAGCTTAGGGACCCCGGGACAAACTTTCCAAGAGACCCAGTACTTC
>few|TRBD2|TRBJ2-2|TRBV7-2
CASSGGLAGGNTGELFF
TGTGCCAGCAGCGGGGGACTAGCGGGAGGTAACACCGGGGAGCTGTTTTTT
>NA|NA|TRBJ1-2|TRBV30
CAWSAVDYGYTF
TGTGCCTGGAGCGCAGTAGACTATGGCTACACCTTC
>NA|TRBD1|TRBJ2-3|TRBV27
CASSINRGPSTDTQYF
TGTGCCAGCAGTATAAACAGGGGCCCTAGCACAGATACGCAGTATTTT
>NA|NA|TRBJ1-2|TRBV27
CASSSSVGGYGYTF
TGTGCCAGCAGTTCCTCCGTCGGGGGCTATGGCTACACCTTC
>once|NA|TRBJ2-7|TRBV19
CASSIDIRYEQYF
TGTGCCAGTAGTATAGACATCAGGTACGAGCAGTACTTC
>NA|NA|TRBJ2-7|TRBV6-8
CASSYSEGWYEQYF
TGTGCCAGCAGTTACTCGGAGGGGTGGTACGAGCAGTACTTC
>NA|TRBD1|TRBJ2-7|TRBV4-1
CASSPGPGQGVAEQYF
TGCGCCAGCAGCCCGGGTCCGGGACAGGGGGTTGCCGAGCAGTACTTC
>once|TRBD1|TRBJ1-6|TRBV28
CASSLPGQPNSPLHF
TGTGCCAGCAGTTTACCGGGACAGCCTAATTCACCCCTCCACTTT
>NA|NA|TRBJ1-5|TRBV19
CASSITQGGPQHF
TGTGCCAGTAGTATAACCCAGGGCGGGCCCCAGCATTTT
>NA|NA|TRBJ2-5|TRBV9
CASSVSGTGVWAQYF
TGTGCCAGCAGCGTCTCCGGGACGGGCGTGTGGGCCCAGTACTTC
>NA|NA|TRBJ2-3|TRBV7-9
CASSPVGGTDTQYF
TGTGCCAGCAGCCCCGTCGGGGGCACAGATACGCAGTATTTT
>NA|NA|TRBJ2-3|TRBV4-2
CASSQGRGPGTDTQYF
TGTGCCAGCAGCCAAGGGCGGGGACCAGGCACAGATACGCAGTATTTT
>NA|NA|TRBJ1-2|TRBV6-1
CASSEMGSGYTF
TGTGCCAGCAGTGAAATGGGAAGTGGCTACACCTTC
>NA|NA|TRBJ2-2|TRBV5-4
CASSGTVDTGELFF
TGTGCCAGCAGCGGGACGGTAGACACCGGGGAGCTGTTTTTT
>few|NA|TRBJ2-2|TRBV5-1
CASSFGKNTGELFF
TGCGCCAGCAGCTTTGGAAAGAACACCGGGGAGCTGTTTTTT
>NA|NA|TRBJ1-5|TRBV2
CASRLRTAGDQPQHF
TGTGCCAGCAGGCTGAGAACGGCTGGAGATCAGCCCCAGCATTTT
>NA|NA|TRBJ2-1|TRBV9
CASSVVGGYSYNEQFF
TGTGCCAGCAGCGTAGTGGGGGGTTACTCCTACAATGAGCAGTTCTTC
>NA|NA|TRBJ2-5|TRBV11-3
CASSSGTDAKETQYF
TGTGCCAGCAGCTCCGGGACGGACGCTAAAGAGACCCAGTACTTC
>NA|TRBD2|TRBJ2-3|TRBV2
CASSGGRTDTQYF
TGTGCCAGTAGCGGGGGGCGCACAGATACGCAGTATTTT
>NA|NA|TRBJ2-2|TRBV19
CASTPNQLNTGELFF
TGTGCCAGTACACCGAACCAATTGAACACCGGGGAGCTGTTTTTT
>NA|NA|TRBJ2-2|TRBV5-4
CASSLDLFNTGELFF
TGTGCCAGCAGCTTAGATCTCTTTAACACCGGGGAGCTGTTTTTT
>NA|TRBD2|TRBJ2-3|TRBV7-9
CASSPIGLASTDTQYF
TGTGCCAGCAGCCCGATCGGACTAGCGAGCACAGATACGCAGTATTTT
>NA|NA|TRBJ1-1|TRBV14
CASSQGGAVAFF
TGTGCCAGCAGCCAAGGCGGGGCTGTCGCTTTCTTT
>once|TRBD1|TRBJ2-1|TRBV6-5
CAGKRDRGDEQFF
TGTGCCGGAAAGAGGGACAGGGGCGATGAGCAGTTCTTC
>NA|NA|TRBJ1-3|TRBV6-1
CAGRPTGPGNTIYF
TGTGCCGGGAGACCAACAGGGCCAGGAAACACCATATATTTT
>NA|NA|TRBJ1-1|TRBV18
CASSPRATLDTEAFF
TGTGCCAGCTCACCACGTGCAACCCTGGACACTGAAGCTTTCTTT
>NA|NA|TRBJ2-7|TRBV7-2
CASSPPSGAGGQYF
TGTGCCAGCAGCCCGCCCTCGGGGGCCGGGGGGCAGTACTTC
>NA|NA|TRBJ1-1|TRBV2
CASNIAGRKNTEAFF
TGTGCCAGCAACATAGCGGGGCGGAAGAACACTGAAGCTTTCTTT
>NA|NA|TRBJ2-5|TRBV5-1
CASSFNSMRETQYF
TGCGCCAGCAGCTTCAACAGTATGAGGGAGACCCAGTACTTC
>few|NA|TRBJ2-7|TRBV21-1
CASSKPYEQYF
TGTGCCAGCAGCAAGCCCTACGAGCAGTACTTC
>NA|NA|TRBJ2-3|TRBV7-9
CASSPRGGDTQYF
TGTGCCAGCAGCCCTCGAGGGGGGGATACGCAGTATTTT
>NA|NA|TRBJ2-7|TRBV6-4
CASSEIEGVEQYF
TGTGCCAGCAGTGAGATCGAGGGCGTGGAGCAGTACTTC
>NA|NA|TRBJ2-3|TRBV5-1
CASSSSVFEADTQYF
TGCGCCAGCAGCTCCTCGGTGTTTGAGGCGGATACGCAGTATTTT
>NA|NA|TRBJ2-3|TRBV7-2
CASSQDGAGASTDTQYF
TGTGCCAGCAGCCAAGATGGGGCGGGGGCTAGCACAGATACGCAGTATTTT
>NA|NA|TRBJ2-2|TRBV25-1
CASSEAKGNTGELFF
TGTGCCAGCAGTGAAGCGAAGGGCAACACCGGGGAGCTGTTTTTT
>NA|NA|TRBJ2-7|TRBV6-1
CASSGASLKYEQYF
TGTGCCAGCAGTGGCGCCAGCCTTAAATACGAGCAGTACTTC
>NA|TRBD1|TRBJ2-2|TRBV2
CARGTGGHTGELFF
TGTGCCAGGGGGACAGGGGGTCACACCGGGGAGCTGTTTTTT
>NA|NA|TRBJ1-5|TRBV7-9
CASSQGRDQPQHF
TGTGCCAGCAGCCAGGGACGGGATCAGCCCCAGCATTTT
>NA|NA|TRBJ2-5|TRBV7-2
CASSSYTGFQETQYF
TGTGCCAGCAGCTCATATACAGGGTTCCAAGAGACCCAGTACTTC
>NA|NA|TRBJ1-4|TRBV5-1
CASSSGTGAENEKLFF
TGCGCCAGCAGCTCCGGCACCGGGGCAGAAAATGAAAAACTGTTTTTT